Included here is one T cell receptor beta chain sequence, with context. Survey level was the resolution at which the v3.0 immunoSEQ assay ran. What sequencing targeted per sample was about 35,000-55,000 T-cell genomes. Produced via immunoSEQ multiplex PCR; TCRdb's table is partial and in-frame only. The data hold 30,000 or so clones, with around 80% observed a single time. V lost 7 bases to trimming and J lost 4 bases, with 17 bases between them. The CDR3 contains 15 residues. CDR1 SGHRS and CDR2 YFSETQ come from the germline V gene. This sample stems from a study of long-term antiretroviral therapy in people with HIV.

The input for sequencing was unsorted PBMCs, taken 1.5 years before starting antiretroviral therapy. The chain combines TRBV5-1 with TRBJ2-2; D is perhaps TRBD2 (6 bases). This sequence originates from a man aged 18 to 35 with HIV. In DNA, the CDR3 is TGCGCCAGCCATCCTGGAGGGGCGAGCACCGGGGAGCTGTTTTTT. Residues: CASHPGGASTGELFF.